This T cell receptor (beta chain) was documented in a study of T cells after yellow fever vaccination. Study-wide results and caveats: Once the booster was given, most primary-vaccination clones reappeared, at 95% to 98% for CD4 and roughly 90% for CD8.

Trimming stripped 2 bases from V and 3 bases from J, with 17 bases between. CDR1 and CDR2 (germline): GTSNPN, SVGIG (reference sequence). The CDR3 length is 15 residues. Details on this clonotype: Its antigen remains unknown.

TCRdb fed the 5' RACE reads into MiXCR, producing one record per CDR3 protein. The table lists some 560,000 distinct CDR3 sequences, roughly 17% of them singletons. The rearrangement links TRBV30 to TRBJ2-7; maybe TRBD1 (6 bases). The clonotype was recovered from a man in his late teens or twenties who received the YFV17D yellow fever vaccine. This specimen consisted of PBMCs, obtained around 5 days after the first yellow fever vaccination. The CDR3: CAWSRYGQTIYEQYF. As DNA, the CDR3 is TGTGCCTGGAGTCGATATGGACAGACTATCTACGAGCAGTACTTC.